Given below is one TCR beta chain in context. What it binds is not known. The data originate from a study of cytomegalovirus exposure and HLA in healthy donors. Libraries were prepared by immunoSEQ multiplex PCR; TCRdb keeps only in-frame clonotypes and omits some of them. This table holds 130,000 to 150,000 clones, about 88% found once. Whole-study results and caveats: Cytomegalovirus status was reportedly diagnosed by the classifier with high specificity and sensitivity. Most TCR sequences were rare, but some public TCRs occurred in many donors.

Germline loops: CDR1 MDHEN, CDR2 SYDVKM. V was cut by 5 bases and J by 2 bases, with 15 bases left in between. The CDR3 has 15 amino acids. V usage is TRBV28 and J usage is TRBJ2-5, with D possibly being TRBD1 (6 bases). Sequenced: PBMCs. The sequence was obtained from a woman in her late teens or twenties in good health and CMV-seropositive. The CDR3 nucleotides are TGTGCCAGCAGTCTACCGGGACACTCGCAAGAGACCCAGTACTTC. Translating it yields CASSLPGHSQETQYF.